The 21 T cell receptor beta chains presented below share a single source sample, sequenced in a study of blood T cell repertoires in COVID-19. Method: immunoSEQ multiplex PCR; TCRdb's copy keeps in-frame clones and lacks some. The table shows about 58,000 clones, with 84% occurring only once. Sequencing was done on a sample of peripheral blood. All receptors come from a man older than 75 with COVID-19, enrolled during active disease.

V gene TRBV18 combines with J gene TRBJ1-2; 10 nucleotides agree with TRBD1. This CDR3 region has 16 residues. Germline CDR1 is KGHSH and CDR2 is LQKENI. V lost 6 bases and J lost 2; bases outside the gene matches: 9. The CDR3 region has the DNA TGTGCCAGCTCCCCCGGACAGGGGGGGCTGAACTATGGCTACACCTTC. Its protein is CASSPGQGGLNYGYTF.

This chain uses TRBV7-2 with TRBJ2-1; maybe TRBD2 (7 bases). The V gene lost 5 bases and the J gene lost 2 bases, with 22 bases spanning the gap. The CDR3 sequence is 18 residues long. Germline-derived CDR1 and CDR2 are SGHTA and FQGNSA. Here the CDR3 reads CASSGGRGDLGTYNEQFF. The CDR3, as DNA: TGTGCCAGCAGCGGGGGGAGGGGGGACCTGGGCACCTACAATGAGCAGTTCTTC.

CDR3 coding DNA: TGTGCCACGGACAGGGGGAGGTCTGGAAACACCATATATTTT. This encodes CATDRGRSGNTIYF. The chain joins TRBV7-2 to TRBJ1-3; 10 bases line up with TRBD1. The V gene's germline CDR1 is SGHTA and CDR2 FQGNSA. V shed 10 bases and J 1 base; nucleotides not matched to a gene: 4. This CDR3 region has 14 residues.

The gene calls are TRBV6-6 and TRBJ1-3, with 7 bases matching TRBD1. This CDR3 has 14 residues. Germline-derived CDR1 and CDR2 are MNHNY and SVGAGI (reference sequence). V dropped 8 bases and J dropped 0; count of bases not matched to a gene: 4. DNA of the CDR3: TGTGCCAGCGGGGGACAGAACTCTGGAAACACCATATATTTT. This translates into CASGGQNSGNTIYF.

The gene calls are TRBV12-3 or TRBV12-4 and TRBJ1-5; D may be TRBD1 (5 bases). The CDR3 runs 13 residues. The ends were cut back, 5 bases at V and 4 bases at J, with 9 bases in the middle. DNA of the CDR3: TGTGCCAGCAGTAAACAGGAGAATCAGCCCCAGCATTTT. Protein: CASSKQENQPQHF.

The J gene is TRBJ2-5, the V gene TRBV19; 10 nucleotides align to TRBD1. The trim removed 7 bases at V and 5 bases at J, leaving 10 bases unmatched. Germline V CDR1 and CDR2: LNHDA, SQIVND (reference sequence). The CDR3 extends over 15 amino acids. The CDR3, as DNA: TGTGCCAGTAAAATGCGGGACAGGGGTCGGGAGACCCAGTACTTC. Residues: CASKMRDRGRETQYF.

This CDR3 reads CASSIGGVLTVGEQFF. The CDR3 region has the DNA TGTGCCAGTAGTATAGGGGGGGTTTTGACAGTAGGTGAGCAGTTCTTC. V usage is TRBV19 and J usage is TRBJ2-1, with D possibly matching TRBD2 (6 bases). The ends were cut back, 1 base at V and 9 bases at J, with 19 bases in the middle. This CDR3 is 16 amino acids long. Germline loops: CDR1 LNHDA, CDR2 SQIVND (reference sequence). The whole variable domain, filled in from reference TRBV19 and TRBJ2-1, reads DGGITQSPKYLFRKEGQNVTLSCEQNLNHDAMYWYRQDPGQGLRLIYYSQIVNDFQKGDIAEGYSVSREKKESFPLTVTSAQKNPTAFYLCASSIGGVLTVGEQFFGPGTRLTVL.

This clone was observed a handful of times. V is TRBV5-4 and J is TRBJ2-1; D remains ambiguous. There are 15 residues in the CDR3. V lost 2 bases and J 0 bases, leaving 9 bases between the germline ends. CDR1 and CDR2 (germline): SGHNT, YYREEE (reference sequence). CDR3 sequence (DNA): TGTGCCAGCAGCTTATCAAGCCGCTCCTACAATGAGCAGTTCTTC. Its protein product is CASSLSSRSYNEQFF.

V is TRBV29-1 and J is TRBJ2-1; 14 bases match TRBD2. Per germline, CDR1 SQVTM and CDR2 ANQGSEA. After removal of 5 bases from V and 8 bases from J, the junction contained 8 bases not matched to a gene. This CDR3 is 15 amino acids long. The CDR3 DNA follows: TGCAGCGTTTCCGGACTAGCGGGGGGCACGGATGAGCAGTTCTTC. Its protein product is CSVSGLAGGTDEQFF.

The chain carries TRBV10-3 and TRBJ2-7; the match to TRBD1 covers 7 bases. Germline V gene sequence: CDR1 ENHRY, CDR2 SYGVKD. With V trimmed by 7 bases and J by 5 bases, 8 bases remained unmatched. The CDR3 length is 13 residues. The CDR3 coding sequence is TGTGCCATCATAAATGACAGGGAGAACGAGCAGTACTTC. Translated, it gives CAIINDRENEQYF.

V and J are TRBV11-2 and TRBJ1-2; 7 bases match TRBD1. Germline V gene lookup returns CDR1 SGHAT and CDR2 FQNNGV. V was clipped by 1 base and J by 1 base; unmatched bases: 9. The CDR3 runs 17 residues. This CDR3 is CASSLGFGTGDNYGYTF. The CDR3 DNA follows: TGTGCCAGCAGCTTAGGCTTTGGCACAGGGGATAACTATGGCTACACCTTC.

The CDR3 coding sequence is TGTGCCAGCAGCTTAGCGACGGGAGCCCATCAGCCCCAGCATTTT. Its protein product is CASSLATGAHQPQHF. The chain carries TRBV7-2 and TRBJ1-5, with no clear D. CDR1 is SGHTA, CDR2 FQGNSA, per germline. V lost 0 bases and J 5 bases, leaving 11 bases between the germline ends. This CDR3 is 15 amino acids long.

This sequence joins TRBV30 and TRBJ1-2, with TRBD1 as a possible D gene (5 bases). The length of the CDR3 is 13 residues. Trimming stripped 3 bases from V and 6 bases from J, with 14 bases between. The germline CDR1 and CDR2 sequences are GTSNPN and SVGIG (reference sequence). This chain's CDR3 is CAWSRALLDGYTF. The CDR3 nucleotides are TGTGCCTGGAGCAGGGCCCTGCTCGATGGCTACACCTTC.

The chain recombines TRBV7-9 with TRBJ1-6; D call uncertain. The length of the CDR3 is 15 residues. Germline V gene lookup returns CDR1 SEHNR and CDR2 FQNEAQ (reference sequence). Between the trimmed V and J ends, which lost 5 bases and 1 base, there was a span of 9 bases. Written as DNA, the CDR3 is TGTGCCAGCAGCGGGAGGAGTTCCTATAATTCACCCCTCCACTTT. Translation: CASSGRSSYNSPLHF.

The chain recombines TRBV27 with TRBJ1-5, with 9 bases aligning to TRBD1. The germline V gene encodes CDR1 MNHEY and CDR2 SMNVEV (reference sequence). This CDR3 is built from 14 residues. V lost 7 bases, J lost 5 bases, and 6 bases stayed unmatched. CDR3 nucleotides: TGTGCCAGCACCTCGGACAGGGGCGATCAGCCCCAGCATTTT. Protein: CASTSDRGDQPQHF.

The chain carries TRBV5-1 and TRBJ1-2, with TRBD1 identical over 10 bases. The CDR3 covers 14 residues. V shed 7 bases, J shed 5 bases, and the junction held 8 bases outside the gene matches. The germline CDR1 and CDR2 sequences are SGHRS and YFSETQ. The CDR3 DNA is TGCGCCAGCTCTTCCGGGACAGGGGAATATGGCTACACCTTC. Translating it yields CASSSGTGEYGYTF.

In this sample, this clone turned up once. CDR3 coding DNA: TGTGCCAGCTCACCTGTACGGAGCTCTGGAAACACCATATATTTT. Residues: CASSPVRSSGNTIYF. The chain is built from TRBV18 and TRBJ1-3; D is uncertain. Trimming left V 3 bases short and J 0 bases short, with 9 bases between. This CDR3 has 15 residues. Germline loops: CDR1 KGHSH, CDR2 LQKENI.

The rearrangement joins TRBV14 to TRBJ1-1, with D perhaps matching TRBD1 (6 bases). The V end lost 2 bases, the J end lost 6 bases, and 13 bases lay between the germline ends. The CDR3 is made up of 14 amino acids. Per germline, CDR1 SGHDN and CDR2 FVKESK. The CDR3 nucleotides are TGTGCCAGCAGCCAACTCAGGGGTGGATCTGAAGCTTTCTTT. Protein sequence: CASSQLRGGSEAFF.

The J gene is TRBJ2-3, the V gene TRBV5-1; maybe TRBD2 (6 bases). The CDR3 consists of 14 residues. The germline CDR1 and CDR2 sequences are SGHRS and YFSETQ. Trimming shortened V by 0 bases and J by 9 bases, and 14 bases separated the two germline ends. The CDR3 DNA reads TGCGCCAGCAGCTTGGACCCGGGGGACCGCACGCAGTATTTT. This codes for CASSLDPGDRTQYF.

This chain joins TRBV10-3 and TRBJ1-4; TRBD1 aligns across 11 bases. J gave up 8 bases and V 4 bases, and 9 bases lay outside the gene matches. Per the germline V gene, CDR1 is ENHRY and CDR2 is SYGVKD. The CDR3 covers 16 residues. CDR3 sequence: CAISGDRGVGSEKLFF. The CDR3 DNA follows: TGTGCCATCAGTGGGGACAGGGGGGTCGGATCCGAAAAACTGTTTTTT.

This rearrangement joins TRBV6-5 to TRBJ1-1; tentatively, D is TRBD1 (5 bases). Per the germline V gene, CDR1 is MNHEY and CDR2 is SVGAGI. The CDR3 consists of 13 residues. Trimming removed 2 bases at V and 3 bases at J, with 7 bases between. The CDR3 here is CASSYGGDTEAFF. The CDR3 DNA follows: TGTGCCAGCAGTTACGGGGGGGACACTGAAGCTTTCTTT.